The sequence of this T cell receptor (beta chain) was determined in a study of T cells in Graves' hyperthyroidism and ophthalmopathy. It was RNA transcripts that yielded the amplified TCR beta CDR3 regions. HTBI primers were the set used in a first-round RT-PCR of the TCR CDR3. TCRdb passed the multiplex PCR reads through MiXCR, listing each CDR3 protein once. The sample records around 610,000 distinct CDR3 sequences, approximately 15% being singletons. CDR3 length equals 15 residues. The V end was cut by 3 bases, the J end by 7 bases, with 19 bases between. CDR1 ENHRY and CDR2 SYGVKD come from the germline V gene. Study-wide points: Median prediction lead before ophthalmopathy onset was 6.5 months with the model.

With duration under 3 months, ophthalmopathy was active: Clinical Activity Score at least 3, NOSPECS at least 4. This clonotype was seen many times. What it binds is unknown. Input material: blood. The source of this sequence is a woman aged 40 to 50 with Graves' ophthalmopathy. V usage is TRBV10-3 and J usage is TRBJ2-7, with D possibly TRBD2 on 6 matching bases. CDR3 nucleotides: TGTGCCATCAGTGACCGCCCCCGGGACTCCAAGGAGCAGTACTTC. Protein: CAISDRPRDSKEQYF.